The entry that follows covers one TCR beta chain sequence. What it recognizes is unknown. Measured with immunoSEQ multiplex PCR; TCRdb has only the in-frame clones, and not every one. The table lists 90,000 or so clones, approximately 93% of them singletons, with about 1.5% in the top ten. Related graft donors supplied nonmyeloablative bone marrow transplants, and mixed chimerism was transient. CD4+CD25+CD127- Tregs, CD4+CD25- non-Tregs, CD4 and CD8 cells were sorted. This record comes from a study of Tregs in tolerant kidney transplant recipients. From germline, CDR1 is SGDLS and CDR2 YYNGEE. Germline trimming cut 3 bases from V and 2 bases from J; bases unmatched to any gene: 9. The CDR3 sequence is 17 residues long. Broader study findings: In tolerant patients, donor-specific Tregs outgrew total Tregs, suggesting antigen-driven expansion. Tregs expanded with activated donor B cells seemed most donor-specific.

This TCR was sampled from a human patient who received a combined kidney and bone marrow transplant. Some T cells may have come from the graft donor. The J gene is TRBJ2-5, the V gene TRBV9, with TRBD2 matching over 11 bases. The specimen comprised CD4+ T cells from blood (PBMCs), sampled 12 months after the transplant. CDR3 amino acids: CASSAGTSGGQQETQYF. For the CDR3, the DNA is TGTGCCAGCAGCGCCGGCACTAGCGGGGGCCAACAAGAGACCCAGTACTTC.